The T cell receptor beta chain under discussion was sequenced for a study of response to subunit inactivated influenza vaccine. Study-level results: There was a suggestion from the authors that each seasonal influenza vaccination recruits few new T cells.

Each CDR3 protein gets one entry after TCRdb re-called the RT-PCR reads with MiXCR. The table records 300,000 to 350,000 distinct CDR3 sequences, just over 20% of them present only once. The CDR3 has 12 amino acids. Germline CDR1 GTSNPN, CDR2 SVGIG (reference sequence). V lost 5 bases, J lost 3 bases, and 11 bases lay in between. Of note for this clonotype: Its specificity is unknown.

The source material was PBMCs from blood, sampled approximately 22 months after vaccination. This rearrangement joins TRBV30 to TRBJ2-7, with D perhaps matching TRBD1 (5 bases). The sequence was collected from a man aged 50-75 years who received an inactivated influenza vaccine. The CDR3 loop is CAWALQDYEQYF. As DNA, the CDR3 is TGTGCCTGGGCCTTACAGGACTACGAGCAGTACTTC.